The rows below give T cell receptor beta chains drawn from one sample of a study of regulatory T cells in long-lasting Graves disease. One entry per CDR3 protein, called by TCRdb with MiXCR from the multiplex PCR reads. Seen here are about 300,000 distinct CDR3 sequences, around a fifth observed once, and the top ten hold approximately 60%. The starting material was peripheral blood mononuclear cells (PBMCs), obtained when the disease was refractory, from a patient treated with antithyroid drugs. Receptor source: a female donor with Graves disease. Both conserved end residues are part of each CDR3. The order of the fields is J gene, D gene, V gene, clone size, CDR3 DNA, CDR3 protein. A D gene is named only where the DNA matches it firmly. Clone size is not always given. Where it is, it says once, few, many or a class for expanded clones.

j_call: TRBJ2-2; d_call: -; v_call: TRBV6-1; clone_size: -; cdr3_nt: TGTGCCGTAACTTGGGACGGGACCACCGGGGAGCTGTTTTTT; cdr3_aa: CAVTWDGTTGELFF
j_call: TRBJ2-3; d_call: -; v_call: TRBV7-8; clone_size: -; cdr3_nt: TGTGCCAGCAGCTTAGCGATCGGGGGAGGAGGGACAGATACGCAGTATTTT; cdr3_aa: CASSLAIGGGGTDTQYF
j_call: TRBJ2-3; d_call: TRBD2; v_call: TRBV7-8; clone_size: -; cdr3_nt: TGTGCCAGCAGCTTAGGGACTAGCGACACAGATACGCAGTATTTT; cdr3_aa: CASSLGTSDTDTQYF
j_call: TRBJ1-1; d_call: -; v_call: TRBV4-1; clone_size: -; cdr3_nt: TGCGCCAGCAGCCGTCTTACTATGAGGAACACTGAAGCTTTCTTT; cdr3_aa: CASSRLTMRNTEAFF
j_call: TRBJ2-7; d_call: TRBD2; v_call: TRBV18; clone_size: -; cdr3_nt: TGTGCCAGCTCACCACGGGGAGGGCTGGGTTACGAGCAGTACTTC; cdr3_aa: CASSPRGGLGYEQYF
j_call: TRBJ2-1; d_call: TRBD1; v_call: TRBV7-9; clone_size: -; cdr3_nt: TGTGCCAGCAGAACCGGGGACAGGGGCGGGAATGAGCAGTTCTTC; cdr3_aa: CASRTGDRGGNEQFF
j_call: TRBJ2-4; d_call: -; v_call: TRBV28; clone_size: many; cdr3_nt: TGTGCCAGCAGTTTAGGGGGTGGCATTCAGTACTTC; cdr3_aa: CASSLGGGIQYF
j_call: TRBJ2-7; d_call: -; v_call: TRBV30; clone_size: -; cdr3_nt: TGTGCCCGTGGGGGGCCAGGCGACTACGAGCAGTACTTC; cdr3_aa: CARGGPGDYEQYF
j_call: TRBJ1-1; d_call: -; v_call: TRBV29-1; clone_size: -; cdr3_nt: TGCAGCGTTGGGGTAGGGGAGGGCACTGAAGCTTTCTTT; cdr3_aa: CSVGVGEGTEAFF
j_call: TRBJ2-1; d_call: TRBD2; v_call: TRBV7-6; clone_size: -; cdr3_nt: TGTGCCAGCAGCCTACGACGGACTAGCGGGTGGGGCAATGAGCAGTTCTTC; cdr3_aa: CASSLRRTSGWGNEQFF
j_call: TRBJ1-2; d_call: TRBD1; v_call: TRBV5-4; clone_size: -; cdr3_nt: TGTGCCAGCAGCTTCCCGGGACAGGGGGTCGTTGATGGCTACACCTTC; cdr3_aa: CASSFPGQGVVDGYTF
j_call: TRBJ1-4; d_call: -; v_call: TRBV19; clone_size: -; cdr3_nt: TGTGCCAGCAAAAGGAGGGGGGACGAAAAACTGTTTTTT; cdr3_aa: CASKRRGDEKLFF
j_call: TRBJ1-5; d_call: -; v_call: TRBV19; clone_size: -; cdr3_nt: TGTGCCAGTAGTAATGGGGGGCCGGGCAATCAGCCCCAGCATTTT; cdr3_aa: CASSNGGPGNQPQHF
j_call: TRBJ2-7; d_call: -; v_call: TRBV28; clone_size: many; cdr3_nt: TGTGCCAGCAGGCCTCAACAGGGTAGCGAGCAGTACTTC; cdr3_aa: CASRPQQGSEQYF
j_call: TRBJ2-5; d_call: TRBD2; v_call: TRBV6-9; clone_size: many; cdr3_nt: TGTGCCAGCAGTTACCTCGCTAGCGGAGACCGGGGGGAGACCCAGTACTTC; cdr3_aa: CASSYLASGDRGETQYF
j_call: TRBJ2-7; d_call: -; v_call: TRBV6-1; clone_size: few; cdr3_nt: TGTGCCAGCAGGCCTCCGGGACTTCCGGCCTACGAGCAGTACTTC; cdr3_aa: CASRPPGLPAYEQYF
j_call: TRBJ1-1; d_call: TRBD1; v_call: TRBV29-1; clone_size: many; cdr3_nt: TGCAGCGTTGAAGGGACAGGGAGGTCTTTCTTT; cdr3_aa: CSVEGTGRSFF
j_call: TRBJ2-7; d_call: TRBD2; v_call: TRBV27; clone_size: many; cdr3_nt: TGTGCCAGCGGGCGAGCTAGCGGGCCCTACGAGCAGTACTTC; cdr3_aa: CASGRASGPYEQYF
j_call: TRBJ2-7; d_call: TRBD2; v_call: TRBV27; clone_size: few; cdr3_nt: TGTGCCAGCTTACTGGGGGGGGAGCAGTACTTC; cdr3_aa: CASLLGGEQYF
j_call: TRBJ1-5; d_call: -; v_call: TRBV6-1; clone_size: -; cdr3_nt: TGTGCCAGCAAAGAGAGCAATCAGCCCCAGCATTTT; cdr3_aa: CASKESNQPQHF
j_call: TRBJ2-2; d_call: TRBD2; v_call: TRBV19; clone_size: -; cdr3_nt: TGTGCCACGACTAGCGGGACCCCGAACACCGGGGAGCTGTTTTTT; cdr3_aa: CATTSGTPNTGELFF
j_call: TRBJ2-5; d_call: -; v_call: TRBV3-1; clone_size: -; cdr3_nt: TGTGCCAGCAGGGACAGCCTACAAGAGACCCAGTACTTC; cdr3_aa: CASRDSLQETQYF
j_call: TRBJ2-7; d_call: -; v_call: TRBV6-5; clone_size: many; cdr3_nt: TGTGCCAGCAGTTCTATCACTTCCGGGACCGACCGTTACGAGCAGTACTTC; cdr3_aa: CASSSITSGTDRYEQYF
j_call: TRBJ1-1; d_call: -; v_call: TRBV18; clone_size: few; cdr3_nt: TGTGCCAGCGCGTCACCAGGAGGGAGTGACACTGAAGCTTTCTTT; cdr3_aa: CASASPGGSDTEAFF
j_call: TRBJ2-5; d_call: TRBD2; v_call: TRBV20-1; clone_size: few; cdr3_nt: TGCAGTGCTTCCGGGACTAGCGGGAGGGCAATGGAGACCCAGTACTTC; cdr3_aa: CSASGTSGRAMETQYF
j_call: TRBJ2-2; d_call: -; v_call: TRBV28; clone_size: many; cdr3_nt: TGTGCCAGCAGTTCTTACAGGGAAGAACAAAGCGGGGAGCTGTTTTTT; cdr3_aa: CASSSYREEQSGELFF
j_call: TRBJ1-2; d_call: TRBD1; v_call: TRBV29-1; clone_size: -; cdr3_nt: TGCAGCGTGGGGGCCCCGGGACAGACCTATGGCTACACCTTC; cdr3_aa: CSVGAPGQTYGYTF
j_call: TRBJ2-7; d_call: -; v_call: TRBV5-5; clone_size: many; cdr3_nt: TGTGCCAGCAGCTTGACGGGGTACGAGCAGTACTTC; cdr3_aa: CASSLTGYEQYF
j_call: TRBJ1-6; d_call: -; v_call: TRBV20-1; clone_size: many; cdr3_nt: TGCAGTGCCAGGGAGATTCTGGATTCACCCCTCCACTTT; cdr3_aa: CSAREILDSPLHF
j_call: TRBJ2-7; d_call: -; v_call: TRBV7-2; clone_size: many; cdr3_nt: TGTGCCAGCAGCTTAAGGGACGGACCCTACGAGCAGTACTTC; cdr3_aa: CASSLRDGPYEQYF
j_call: TRBJ2-7; d_call: TRBD2; v_call: TRBV5-8; clone_size: many; cdr3_nt: TGTGCCAGCACGTCCTCAGCGGGGGAGGTCGAGCAGTACTTC; cdr3_aa: CASTSSAGEVEQYF
j_call: TRBJ2-5; d_call: TRBD1; v_call: TRBV28; clone_size: many; cdr3_nt: TGTGCCAGCAGTCCGACGACAGGGACCGAGACCCAGTACTTC; cdr3_aa: CASSPTTGTETQYF
j_call: TRBJ1-6; d_call: TRBD1; v_call: TRBV27; clone_size: few; cdr3_nt: TGTGCCAGCAAATCTGGACAGGGTTATAATTCACCCCTCCACTTT; cdr3_aa: CASKSGQGYNSPLHF
j_call: TRBJ1-1; d_call: -; v_call: TRBV29-1; clone_size: few; cdr3_nt: TGCAGCGTTGAGGACAGAAGGAACACTGAAGCTTTCTTT; cdr3_aa: CSVEDRRNTEAFF
j_call: TRBJ1-2; d_call: TRBD1; v_call: TRBV3-1; clone_size: many; cdr3_nt: TGTGCCAGCAGTCTGACAGGGAAAGGCTACACCTTC; cdr3_aa: CASSLTGKGYTF
j_call: TRBJ2-7; d_call: -; v_call: TRBV6-1; clone_size: few; cdr3_nt: TGTGCCACCCTTGCTACCCACGAGCAGTACTTC; cdr3_aa: CATLATHEQYF
j_call: TRBJ1-2; d_call: TRBD1; v_call: TRBV28; clone_size: many; cdr3_nt: TGTGCCAGTAGACAGGGGAACTATGGCTACACCTTC; cdr3_aa: CASRQGNYGYTF
j_call: TRBJ2-7; d_call: TRBD2; v_call: TRBV7-2; clone_size: -; cdr3_nt: TGTGCCAGCAGCTTATCGAGCATAGCGGGGCTCTACGAGCAGTACTTC; cdr3_aa: CASSLSSIAGLYEQYF
j_call: TRBJ2-7; d_call: TRBD1; v_call: TRBV4-1; clone_size: -; cdr3_nt: TGCGCCAGCAGCCAAGCCGGGACAGCCTCCTACGAGCAGTACTTC; cdr3_aa: CASSQAGTASYEQYF
j_call: TRBJ1-1; d_call: -; v_call: TRBV7-9; clone_size: -; cdr3_nt: TGTGCCAGCAGCTTAAGCATTGGGGGGGGGGACACTGAAGCTTTCTTT; cdr3_aa: CASSLSIGGGDTEAFF
j_call: TRBJ2-7; d_call: TRBD2; v_call: TRBV4-3; clone_size: -; cdr3_nt: TGCGCCAGCAGACCGGGACTAGCATCCGTAGGCGAGCAGTACTTC; cdr3_aa: CASRPGLASVGEQYF
j_call: TRBJ2-5; d_call: -; v_call: TRBV11-2; clone_size: many; cdr3_nt: TGTGCCAGCAGCTTAATGAGGGAAATGGAGACCCAGTACTTC; cdr3_aa: CASSLMREMETQYF
j_call: TRBJ1-2; d_call: -; v_call: TRBV28; clone_size: many; cdr3_nt: TGTGCCAGCACCTCCCGACTCGGGGATGGCTACACCTTC; cdr3_aa: CASTSRLGDGYTF
j_call: TRBJ2-1; d_call: -; v_call: TRBV30; clone_size: -; cdr3_nt: TGTGCCTGGAGTGTGGGGGCGCTTGAGCAGTTCTTC; cdr3_aa: CAWSVGALEQFF